These 20 T cell receptor beta chains originate from one sample sequenced in a study of blood T cell repertoires in COVID-19. Sequenced by immunoSEQ multiplex PCR; TCRdb stores in-frame clones only, minus some. This sample yields some 350,000 clones, of which about 87% are seen a single time; about 5% belongs to the top ten. Sequences were obtained from PBMCs or T cells enriched from blood (not recorded which). These receptors were collected from a woman in her 30s who had recovered from COVID-19.

The rearrangement uses TRBV5-4 and TRBJ2-5; a possible D gene is TRBD1 (6 bases). This CDR3 has 13 amino acids. Trimming took 5 bases from V and 4 from J, leaving 12 bases between them. CDR1 and CDR2 from the germline V gene are SGHNT and YYREEE (reference sequence). Written as DNA, the CDR3 is TGTGCCAGCAGTGGGGAAGGGGGAGAGACCCAGTACTTC. Protein sequence: CASSGEGGETQYF. Full variable domain (rest looked up from reference TRBV5-4 and TRBJ2-5): ETGVTQSPTHLIKTRGQQVTLRCSSQSGHNTVSWYQQALGQGPQFIFQYYREEENGRGNFPPRFSGLQFPNYSSELNVNALELDDSALYLCASSGEGGETQYFGPGTRLLVL.

The rearrangement links TRBV24-1 to TRBJ2-7; 11 bases are shared with TRBD1. This CDR3 is built from 16 residues. Germline V CDR1 and CDR2: KGHDR, SFDVKD. Trimming took 4 bases from V and 5 from J; bases not matched to a gene: 9. The CDR3 spells CATSEGDRGARDEQYF. The CDR3 region has the DNA TGTGCCACCAGTGAGGGGGACAGGGGGGCCAGGGACGAGCAGTACTTC.

The V call is TRBV3-1 (or the pseudogene TRBV3-2), the J call TRBJ1-2; D gene unclear. CDR1 LGHDT and CDR2 YNNKEL come from the germline V gene (reference sequence). The CDR3 length is 11 residues. Trimming cost V 1 base and J 8 bases, with 5 bases left between them. This CDR3 reads CASSQVSGYTF. For the CDR3, the DNA is TGTGCCAGCAGCCAAGTTTCGGGCTACACCTTC.

The rearrangement links TRBV27 to TRBJ2-6; 10 bases agree with TRBD2. The CDR3 contains 18 residues. The germline V gene has CDR1 MNHEY and CDR2 SMNVEV (reference sequence). V dropped 2 bases and J dropped 2; count of bases not matched to a gene: 6. Here the CDR3 DNA reads TGTGCCAGCAGTTTAGAGGTAACTAGCGGGGCTGGGGCCAACGTCCTGACTTTC. Translated, it gives CASSLEVTSGAGANVLTF. Combining the CDR3 with reference TRBV27 and TRBJ2-6 gives the whole variable domain EAQVTQNPRYLITVTGKKLTVTCSQNMNHEYMSWYRQDPGLGLRQIYYSMNVEVTDKGDVPEGYKVSRKEKRNFPLILESPSPNQTSLYFCASSLEVTSGAGANVLTFGAGSRLTVL.

The chain has TRBV5-8 and TRBJ2-7; D perhaps matches TRBD1 (5 bases). V was shortened by 2 bases and J by 1 base, with 7 bases between the two germline ends. The CDR3 has 13 residues. Germline V gives CDR1 SGHTS, CDR2 YDEGEE. CDR3: CASSLRQSYEQYF. The DNA for the CDR3 is TGTGCCAGCAGCTTAAGACAGTCCTACGAGCAGTACTTC.

The chain uses TRBV6-2 or TRBV6-3 and TRBJ1-5, with D perhaps matching TRBD1 (6 bases). V was clipped by 4 bases and J by 6 bases, with 10 bases between them. This CDR3 is 13 amino acids long. Germline-derived CDR1 and CDR2 are MNHEY and SVGEGT. CDR3 in amino acids: CASSLGAFQPQHF. The CDR3 DNA sequence: TGTGCCAGCAGTTTGGGGGCTTTTCAGCCCCAGCATTTT.

This clone showed up just a few times. This chain links TRBV18 with TRBJ1-1; TRBD1 is a possible D gene (6 bases). V dropped 6 bases and J dropped 1 base, with 15 bases sitting between them. The CDR3 extends over 15 amino acids. Germline CDR1 reads KGHSH; CDR2 reads LQKENI. The CDR3 loop is CASSPWTARNTEAFF. In nucleotides, the CDR3 is TGTGCCAGCTCCCCTTGGACAGCCCGGAACACTGAAGCTTTCTTT.

The V call is TRBV5-1, the J call TRBJ1-5; 11 bases agree with TRBD1. The CDR3 totals 18 residues. Germline-derived CDR1 and CDR2 are SGHRS and YFSETQ. V was pared by 4 bases and J by 8 bases, with 17 bases of the junction left unmatched. CDR3: CASSAVPTGQGGGEPQHF. CDR3 nucleotides: TGCGCCAGCAGCGCCGTTCCAACGGGACAGGGGGGTGGGGAGCCCCAGCATTTT.

The chain combines TRBV2 with TRBJ1-4; 7 bases align to TRBD1. The CDR3 is 15 amino acids. J gave up 7 bases and V 4 bases, and 9 bases lay outside the gene matches. Germline-derived CDR1 and CDR2 are SNHLY and FYNNEI. This CDR3 reads CASSGLTGTLEKLFF. The CDR3 DNA follows: TGTGCCAGCAGTGGGCTGACAGGGACCCTTGAAAAACTGTTTTTT.

J is TRBJ2-6 and V is TRBV19; maybe TRBD1 (6 bases). This CDR3 has 18 residues. CDR1 is LNHDA, CDR2 SQIVND, per germline (reference sequence). Trimming took off 3 bases at V and 2 bases at J, with 17 bases between the two ends. The chain's CDR3 is CASSMVWGLSAGANVLTF. CDR3 coding DNA: TGTGCCAGTAGTATGGTTTGGGGGCTTTCGGCTGGGGCCAACGTCCTGACTTTC.

V usage is TRBV5-1 and J usage is TRBJ2-1; the match to TRBD2 covers 10 bases. The CDR3 has 15 residues. Germline trimming cut 4 bases from V and 8 bases from J; bases unmatched to any gene: 9. Germline V gene sequence: CDR1 SGHRS, CDR2 YFSETQ. The CDR3 bases are TGCGCCAGCAGCCGGAGCAGCGGGGGGGCCGATGAGCAGTTCTTC. Amino acid sequence: CASSRSSGGADEQFF.

The chain recombines TRBV27 with TRBJ1-6; 9 nucleotides align to TRBD1. Germline-derived CDR1 and CDR2 are MNHEY and SMNVEV (reference sequence). The CDR3 sequence is 19 residues long. V was pared by 0 bases and J by 6 bases, with 12 bases of the junction left unmatched. CDR3 in DNA: TGTGCCAGCAGTTTATCCGGGACAGGGCGTACGGGGGGTAATTCACCCCTCCACTTT. Residues: CASSLSGTGRTGGNSPLHF.

The sample holds one count of this clone. CDR3 DNA sequence: TGTGCCTGGAGTGTACAAACGACAGGCATCCAGTACTTC. It encodes CAWSVQTTGIQYF. The V call is TRBV30, the J call TRBJ2-5, with D perhaps TRBD1 (6 bases). Germline values: CDR1 GTSNPN, CDR2 SVGIG (reference sequence). CDR3 length equals 13 residues. V dropped 0 bases and J dropped 10 bases, with 15 bases sitting between them. Full variable domain (rest looked up from reference TRBV30 and TRBJ2-5): SQTIHQWPATLVQPVGSPLSLECTVEGTSNPNLYWYRQAAGRGLQLLFYSVGIGQISSEVPQNLSASRPQDRQFILSSKKLLLSDSGFYLCAWSVQTTGIQYFGPGTRLLVL.

This sequence joins TRBV21-1 and TRBJ2-5; the table names TRBD1, a call not compared with the DNA. TRBV21-1 is termed a pseudogene. The CDR3 spans 15 residues. CDR3 sequence (DNA): TGTGCCAGCAGCCCAGAGGGGGTAGTCGGAGAGACCCAGTACTTC. Protein: CASSPEGVVGETQYF.

The J gene is TRBJ1-2, the V gene TRBV6-5, with a tentative D call TRBD1 (5 bases). Per the germline V gene, CDR1 is MNHEY and CDR2 is SVGAGI. V was pared by 0 bases and J by 2 bases, with 7 bases between. This CDR3 region has 14 residues. The CDR3 loop is CASSYSTGNYGYTF. The CDR3 DNA follows: TGTGCCAGCAGTTACTCCACAGGCAACTATGGCTACACCTTC.

With regard to this clone: Germline is not matched at one junction end, which may reflect a read error. CDR3 amino acids: CASSSSETSPPF. CDR3 nucleotides: TGTGCCAGCAGTTCTTCAGAGACATCGCCGCCCTTC. The genes are TRBV28 and TRBJ1-2; the D is unclear. The CDR3 sequence is 12 residues long. CDR1 MDHEN and CDR2 SYDVKM come from the germline V gene.

The chain links TRBV10-3 to TRBJ2-1; D gene uncertain. The CDR3 loop spans 16 amino acids. Trimming left V 0 bases short and J 0 bases short, with 9 bases between. Germline values: CDR1 ENHRY, CDR2 SYGVKD. The DNA of the CDR3 is TGTGCCATCAGTGAGTCTGGCCCAAGCTCCTACAATGAGCAGTTCTTC. Its translation: CAISESGPSSYNEQFF.

The rearrangement links TRBV3-1 (or the pseudogene TRBV3-2) to TRBJ1-2; no clear D gene. CDR1 is LGHDT and CDR2 is YNNKEL in the germline V gene (reference sequence). Deletions cut 0 bases from V and 8 bases from J, with 13 bases between. The length of the CDR3 is 14 residues. This CDR3 is CASSQDVGGRGYTF. CDR3 nucleotide sequence: TGTGCCAGCAGCCAAGATGTCGGCGGAAGAGGCTACACCTTC.

The chain is built from TRBV9 and TRBJ2-7; 12 nucleotides agree with TRBD2. The CDR3 covers 14 residues. Germline loops: CDR1 SGDLS, CDR2 YYNGEE. V gave up 2 bases and J gave up 3 bases; unmatched junction bases: 0. CDR3 sequence: CASSVTSGGYEQYF. CDR3 nucleotides: TGTGCCAGCAGCGTGACTAGCGGGGGCTACGAGCAGTACTTC. The full variable domain, with the rest looked up from reference TRBV9 and TRBJ2-7, is DSGVTQTPKHLITATGQRVTLRCSPRSGDLSVYWYQQSLDQGLQFLIQYYNGEERAKGNILERFSAQQFPDLHSELNLSSLELGDSALYFCASSVTSGGYEQYFGPGTRLTVT.

The rearrangement joins TRBV15 to TRBJ1-2, with 8 positions matching TRBD1. The CDR3 sequence is 17 residues long. Germline assignment: CDR1 LNHNV and CDR2 YYDKDF (reference sequence). The V gene end was trimmed by 5 bases and the J gene end by 8 bases; junction bases not matched to a gene: 19. The CDR3 region is CATSRGTGLTSLGGYTF. CDR3 DNA: TGTGCCACCAGCCGCGGGACAGGATTAACCTCCTTGGGAGGCTACACCTTC.